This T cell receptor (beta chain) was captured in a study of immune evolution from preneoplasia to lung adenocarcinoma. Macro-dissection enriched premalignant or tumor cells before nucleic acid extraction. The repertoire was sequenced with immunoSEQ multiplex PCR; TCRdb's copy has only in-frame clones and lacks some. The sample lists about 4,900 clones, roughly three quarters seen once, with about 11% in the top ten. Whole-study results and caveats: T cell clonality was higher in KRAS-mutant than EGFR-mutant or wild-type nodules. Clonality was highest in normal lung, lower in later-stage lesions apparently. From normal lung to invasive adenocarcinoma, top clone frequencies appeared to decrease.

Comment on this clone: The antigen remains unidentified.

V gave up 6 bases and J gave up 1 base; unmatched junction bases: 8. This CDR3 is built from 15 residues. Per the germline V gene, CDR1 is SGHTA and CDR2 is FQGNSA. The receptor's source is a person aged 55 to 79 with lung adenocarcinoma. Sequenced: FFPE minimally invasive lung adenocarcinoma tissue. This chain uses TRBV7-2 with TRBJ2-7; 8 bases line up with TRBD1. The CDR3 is CASRIGQGPSYEQYF. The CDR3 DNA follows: TGTGCCAGCAGGATAGGACAGGGACCTTCCTACGAGCAGTACTTC.